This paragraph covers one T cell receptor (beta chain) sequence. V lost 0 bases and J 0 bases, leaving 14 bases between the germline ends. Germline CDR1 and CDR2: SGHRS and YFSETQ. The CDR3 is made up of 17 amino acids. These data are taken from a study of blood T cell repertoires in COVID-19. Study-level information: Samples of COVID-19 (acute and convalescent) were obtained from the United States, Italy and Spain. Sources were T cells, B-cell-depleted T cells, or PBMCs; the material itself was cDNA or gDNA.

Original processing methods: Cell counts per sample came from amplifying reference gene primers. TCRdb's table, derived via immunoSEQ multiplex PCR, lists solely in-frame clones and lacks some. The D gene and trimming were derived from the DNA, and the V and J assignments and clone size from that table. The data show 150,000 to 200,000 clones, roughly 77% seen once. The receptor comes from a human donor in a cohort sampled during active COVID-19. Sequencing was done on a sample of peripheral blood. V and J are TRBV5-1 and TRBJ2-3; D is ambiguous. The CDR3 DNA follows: TGCGCCAGCAGCTTGGAACCCACCTCTACTAGCACAGATACGCAGTATTTT. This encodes CASSLEPTSTSTDTQYF.